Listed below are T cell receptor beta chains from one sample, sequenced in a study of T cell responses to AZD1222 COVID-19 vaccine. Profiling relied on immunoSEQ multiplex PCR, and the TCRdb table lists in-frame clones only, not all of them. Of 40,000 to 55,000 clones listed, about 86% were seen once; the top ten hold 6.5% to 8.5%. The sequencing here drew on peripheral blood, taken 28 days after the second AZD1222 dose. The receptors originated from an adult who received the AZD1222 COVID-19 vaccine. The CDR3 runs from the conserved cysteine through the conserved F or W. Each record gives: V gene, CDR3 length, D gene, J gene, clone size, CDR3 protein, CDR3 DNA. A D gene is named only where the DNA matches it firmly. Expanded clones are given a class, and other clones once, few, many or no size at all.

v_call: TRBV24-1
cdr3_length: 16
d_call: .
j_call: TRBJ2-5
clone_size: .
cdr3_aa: CATSSLDTETQETQYF
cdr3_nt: TGTGCCACCAGTTCCCTGGACACAGAGACCCAAGAGACCCAGTACTTC

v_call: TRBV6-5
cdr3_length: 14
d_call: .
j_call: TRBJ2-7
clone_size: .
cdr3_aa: CASSYSTTPGEQYF
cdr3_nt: TGTGCCAGCAGTTACTCGACGACTCCGGGCGAGCAGTACTTC

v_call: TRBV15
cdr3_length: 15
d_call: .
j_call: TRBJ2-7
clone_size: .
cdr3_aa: CATSRDRSNSYEQYF
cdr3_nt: TGTGCCACCAGCAGAGATCGGAGCAACTCCTACGAGCAGTACTTC

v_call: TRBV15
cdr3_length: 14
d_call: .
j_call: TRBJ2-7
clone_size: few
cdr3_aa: CATSRGHSTYEQYF
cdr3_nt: TGTGCCACCAGCAGAGGGCACTCCACCTACGAGCAGTACTTC

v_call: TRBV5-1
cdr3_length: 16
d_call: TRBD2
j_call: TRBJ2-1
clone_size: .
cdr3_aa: CASSLDPSGTYNEQFF
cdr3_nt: TGCGCCAGCAGCTTGGATCCTAGCGGAACCTACAATGAGCAGTTCTTC

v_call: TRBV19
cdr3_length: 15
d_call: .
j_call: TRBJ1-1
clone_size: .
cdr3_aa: CASITNRRMNTEAFF
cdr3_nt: TGTGCCAGTATTACGAACAGGAGGATGAACACTGAAGCTTTCTTT

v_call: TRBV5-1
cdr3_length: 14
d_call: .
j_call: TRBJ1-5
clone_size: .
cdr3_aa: CASSFGGDNQPQHF
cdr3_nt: TGCGCCAGCAGCTTCGGGGGCGACAATCAGCCCCAGCATTTT

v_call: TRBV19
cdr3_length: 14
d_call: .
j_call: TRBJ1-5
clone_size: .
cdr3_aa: CASKARGSNQPQHF
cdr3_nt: TGTGCCAGTAAAGCCAGGGGATCAAATCAGCCCCAGCATTTT

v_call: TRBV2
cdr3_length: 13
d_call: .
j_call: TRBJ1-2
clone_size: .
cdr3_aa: CASSAETNYGYTF
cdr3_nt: TGTGCCAGCAGTGCAGAAACCAACTATGGCTACACCTTC

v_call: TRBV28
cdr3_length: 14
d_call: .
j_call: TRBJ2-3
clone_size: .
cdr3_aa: CASSPLDSTDTQYF
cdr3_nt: TGTGCCAGCAGTCCCCTCGACAGCACAGATACGCAGTATTTT

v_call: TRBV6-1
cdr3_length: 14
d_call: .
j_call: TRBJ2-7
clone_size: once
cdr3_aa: CASSDGTKGDGQYF
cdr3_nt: TGTGCCAGCAGTGACGGGACAAAAGGGGATGGGCAGTACTTC

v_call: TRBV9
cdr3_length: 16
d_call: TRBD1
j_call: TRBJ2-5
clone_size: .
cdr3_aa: CASSVAQGDGKETQYF
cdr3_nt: TGTGCCAGCAGCGTAGCTCAGGGGGACGGTAAAGAGACCCAGTACTTC

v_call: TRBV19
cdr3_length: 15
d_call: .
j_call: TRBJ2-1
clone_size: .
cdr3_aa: CASSIRRGGNNEQFF
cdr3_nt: TGTGCCAGTAGTATACGAAGGGGCGGAAACAATGAGCAGTTCTTC

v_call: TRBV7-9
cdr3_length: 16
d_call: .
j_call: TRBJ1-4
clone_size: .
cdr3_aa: CASSGDPIPANEKLFF
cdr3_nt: TGTGCCAGCAGCGGGGACCCCATACCGGCTAATGAAAAACTGTTTTTT

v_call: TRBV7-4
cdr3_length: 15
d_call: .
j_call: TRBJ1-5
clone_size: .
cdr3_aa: CASSLRGFSNQPQHF
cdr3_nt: TGTGCCAGCAGCTTACGGGGGTTTAGCAATCAGCCCCAGCATTTT

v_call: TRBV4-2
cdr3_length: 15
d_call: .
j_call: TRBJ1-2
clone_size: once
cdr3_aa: CASSQDKWGVYGYTF
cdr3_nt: TGTGCCAGCAGCCAAGATAAATGGGGGGTCTATGGCTACACCTTC

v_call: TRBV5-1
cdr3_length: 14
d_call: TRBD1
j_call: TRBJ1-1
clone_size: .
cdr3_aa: CASSSAGQDLEAFF
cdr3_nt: TGCGCCAGCAGCTCCGCCGGACAGGACTTAGAAGCTTTCTTT

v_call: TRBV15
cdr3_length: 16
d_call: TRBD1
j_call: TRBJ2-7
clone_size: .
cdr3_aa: CATSRSPGQEGYEQYF
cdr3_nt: TGTGCCACCAGCAGATCACCCGGACAGGAAGGTTACGAGCAGTACTTC

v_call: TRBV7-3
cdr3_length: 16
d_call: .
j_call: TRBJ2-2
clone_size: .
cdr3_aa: CASSLRAGSLPGELFF
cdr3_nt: TGTGCCAGCAGCTTACGGGCGGGAAGCCTCCCCGGGGAGCTGTTTTTT

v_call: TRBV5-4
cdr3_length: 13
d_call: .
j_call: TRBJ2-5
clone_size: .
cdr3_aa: CASSLVPGETQYF
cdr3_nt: TGTGCCAGCAGCTTGGTTCCGGGGGAGACCCAGTACTTC

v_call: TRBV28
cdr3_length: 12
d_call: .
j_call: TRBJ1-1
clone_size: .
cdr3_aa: CASKQGFQWAFF
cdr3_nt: TGTGCCAGCAAACAGGGTTTCCAGTGGGCTTTCTTT

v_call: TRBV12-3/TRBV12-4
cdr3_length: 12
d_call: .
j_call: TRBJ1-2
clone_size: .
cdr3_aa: CASSPSGYGYTF
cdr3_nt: TGTGCCAGCAGCCCGTCGGGATATGGCTACACCTTC

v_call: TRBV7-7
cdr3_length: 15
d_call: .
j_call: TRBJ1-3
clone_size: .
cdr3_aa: CASSLGWGPGNTIYF
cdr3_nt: TGTGCCAGCAGCTTAGGTTGGGGGCCGGGAAACACCATATATTTT

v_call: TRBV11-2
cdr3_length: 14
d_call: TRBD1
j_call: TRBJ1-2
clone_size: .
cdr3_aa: CASTPGQGRYGYTF
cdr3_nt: TGTGCCAGCACCCCGGGACAGGGGAGGTATGGCTACACCTTC

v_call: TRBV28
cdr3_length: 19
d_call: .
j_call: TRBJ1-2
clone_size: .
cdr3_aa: CASSLAGRGKVTAVYGYTF
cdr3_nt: TGTGCCAGCAGTTTAGCTGGTCGAGGCAAAGTAACCGCGGTTTATGGCTACACCTTC

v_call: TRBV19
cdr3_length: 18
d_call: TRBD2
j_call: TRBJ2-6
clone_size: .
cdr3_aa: CASTLRGGSRSGANVLTF
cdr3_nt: TGTGCCAGTACCCTCCGCGGGGGTTCCCGCTCTGGGGCCAACGTCCTGACTTTC

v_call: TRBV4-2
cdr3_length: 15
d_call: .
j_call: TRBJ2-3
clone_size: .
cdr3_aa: CASSQEGQNTDTQYF
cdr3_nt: TGTGCCAGCAGCCAAGAAGGGCAGAACACAGATACGCAGTATTTT

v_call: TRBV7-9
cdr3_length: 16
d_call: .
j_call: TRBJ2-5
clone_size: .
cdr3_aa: CASSLMGGGVGETQYF
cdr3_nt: TGTGCCAGCAGCTTAATGGGGGGCGGGGTCGGAGAGACCCAGTACTTC

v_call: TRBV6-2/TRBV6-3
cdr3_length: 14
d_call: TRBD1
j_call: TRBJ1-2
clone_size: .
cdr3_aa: CASSRGQANYGYTF
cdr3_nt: TGTGCCAGCAGTCGGGGACAGGCTAACTATGGCTACACCTTC

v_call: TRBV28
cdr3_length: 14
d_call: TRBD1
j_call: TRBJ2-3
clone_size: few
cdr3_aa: CASSRGQATDTQYF
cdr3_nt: TGTGCCAGCAGTCGAGGACAGGCCACAGATACGCAGTATTTT

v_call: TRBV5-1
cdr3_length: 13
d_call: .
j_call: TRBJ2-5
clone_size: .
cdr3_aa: CASSLTLKETQYF
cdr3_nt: TGCGCCAGCAGCCTTACACTTAAAGAGACCCAGTACTTC

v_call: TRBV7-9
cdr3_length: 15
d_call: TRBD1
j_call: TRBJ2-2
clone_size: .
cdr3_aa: CASSFPQGASGELFF
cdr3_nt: TGTGCCAGCAGCTTCCCGCAGGGGGCTTCCGGGGAGCTGTTTTTT

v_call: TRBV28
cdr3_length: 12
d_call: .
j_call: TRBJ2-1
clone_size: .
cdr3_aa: CASSFRVTEQFF
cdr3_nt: TGTGCCAGCAGTTTTCGGGTCACCGAGCAGTTCTTC

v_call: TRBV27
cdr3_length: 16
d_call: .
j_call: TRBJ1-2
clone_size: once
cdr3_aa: CASSFAPQQTNYGYTF
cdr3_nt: TGTGCCAGCAGTTTTGCCCCCCAGCAGACGAACTATGGCTACACCTTC

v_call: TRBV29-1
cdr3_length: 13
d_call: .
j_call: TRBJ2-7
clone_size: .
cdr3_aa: CSVAGTGAYEQYF
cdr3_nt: TGCAGCGTTGCCGGGACGGGCGCCTACGAGCAGTACTTC

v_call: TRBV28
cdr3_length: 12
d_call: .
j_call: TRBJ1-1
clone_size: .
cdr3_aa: CATWGSNTEAFF
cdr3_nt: TGTGCCACTTGGGGATCTAACACTGAAGCTTTCTTT

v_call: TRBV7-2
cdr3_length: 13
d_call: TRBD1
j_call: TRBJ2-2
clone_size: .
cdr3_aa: CASSLQGAGELFF
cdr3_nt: TGTGCCAGCAGCTTACAGGGGGCCGGGGAGCTGTTTTTT

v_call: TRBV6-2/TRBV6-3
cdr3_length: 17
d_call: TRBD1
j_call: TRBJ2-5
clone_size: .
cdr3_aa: CASSPYPTGGSQETQYF
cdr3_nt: TGTGCCAGCAGTCCCTATCCGACAGGGGGTAGCCAAGAGACCCAGTACTTC

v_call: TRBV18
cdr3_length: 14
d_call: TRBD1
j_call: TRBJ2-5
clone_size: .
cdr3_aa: CASSPRGPGETQYF
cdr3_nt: TGTGCCAGCTCACCAAGGGGGCCTGGAGAGACCCAGTACTTC

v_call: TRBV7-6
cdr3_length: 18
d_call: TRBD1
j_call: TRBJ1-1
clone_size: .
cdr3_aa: CASSLRTGQGFMNTEAFF
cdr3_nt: TGTGCCAGCAGCTTACGTACGGGACAGGGTTTCATGAACACTGAAGCTTTCTTT

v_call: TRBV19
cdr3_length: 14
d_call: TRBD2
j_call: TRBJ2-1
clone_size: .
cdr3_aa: CASTRTSGINEQFF
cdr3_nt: TGTGCCAGTACCCGGACTAGCGGGATCAATGAGCAGTTCTTC

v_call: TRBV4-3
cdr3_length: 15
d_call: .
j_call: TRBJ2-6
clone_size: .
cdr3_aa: CASSQDASGANVLTF
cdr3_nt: TGCGCCAGCAGCCAAGACGCCTCTGGGGCCAACGTCCTGACTTTC

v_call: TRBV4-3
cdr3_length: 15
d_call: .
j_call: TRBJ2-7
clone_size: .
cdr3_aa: CASSQDLGRAYEQYF
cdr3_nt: TGCGCCAGCAGCCAAGATCTCGGAAGGGCTTACGAGCAGTACTTC

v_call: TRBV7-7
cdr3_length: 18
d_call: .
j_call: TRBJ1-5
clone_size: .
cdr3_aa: CASSPKRQTAYSNQPQHF
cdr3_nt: TGTGCCAGCAGCCCGAAACGCCAGACAGCGTATAGCAATCAGCCCCAGCATTTT

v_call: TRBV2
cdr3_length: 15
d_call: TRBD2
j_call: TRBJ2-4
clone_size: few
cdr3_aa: CAAGRTSGSSGIQYF
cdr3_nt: TGTGCCGCAGGGAGGACTAGCGGGAGTTCTGGCATTCAGTACTTC

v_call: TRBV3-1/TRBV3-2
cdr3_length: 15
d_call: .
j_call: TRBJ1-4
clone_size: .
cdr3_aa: CASSQNFQGLEKLFF
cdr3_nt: TGTGCCAGCAGCCAAAATTTCCAGGGACTAGAAAAACTGTTTTTT

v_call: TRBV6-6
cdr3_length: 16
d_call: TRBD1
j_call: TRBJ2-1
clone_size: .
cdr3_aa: CASSFQTGGAPHEQFF
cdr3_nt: TGTGCCAGCAGTTTCCAGACAGGGGGCGCCCCCCATGAGCAGTTCTTC

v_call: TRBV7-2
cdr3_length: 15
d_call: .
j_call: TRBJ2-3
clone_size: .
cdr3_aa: CASSPDSLGTDTQYF
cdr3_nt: TGTGCCAGCAGTCCCGATAGCTTGGGCACAGATACGCAGTATTTT

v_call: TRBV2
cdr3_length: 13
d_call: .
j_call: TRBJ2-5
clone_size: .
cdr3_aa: CASSGTVQETQYF
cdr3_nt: TGTGCCAGCAGTGGGACAGTCCAAGAGACCCAGTACTTC

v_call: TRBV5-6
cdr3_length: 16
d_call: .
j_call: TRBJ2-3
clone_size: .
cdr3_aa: CASSSGPNPSTDTQYF
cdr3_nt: TGTGCCAGCAGCTCGGGACCTAACCCCTCCACAGATACGCAGTATTTT

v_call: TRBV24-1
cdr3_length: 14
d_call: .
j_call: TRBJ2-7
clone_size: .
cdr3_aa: CATSDYPKTYEQYF
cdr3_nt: TGTGCCACCAGTGATTACCCCAAAACCTACGAGCAGTACTTC

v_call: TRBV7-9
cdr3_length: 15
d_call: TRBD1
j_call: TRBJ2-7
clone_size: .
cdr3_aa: CASSSLDRGDYEQYF
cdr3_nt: TGTGCCAGCAGCTCCTTAGACAGGGGGGACTACGAGCAGTACTTC

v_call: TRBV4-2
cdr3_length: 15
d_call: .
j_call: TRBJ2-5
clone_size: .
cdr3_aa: CASSQGRQEQETQYF
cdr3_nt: TGTGCCAGCAGCCAAGGACGACAGGAACAAGAGACCCAGTACTTC

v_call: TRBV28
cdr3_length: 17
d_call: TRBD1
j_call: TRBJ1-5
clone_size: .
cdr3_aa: CASSLAGTGGSNQPQHF
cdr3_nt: TGTGCCAGCAGTTTAGCGGGGACAGGGGGGAGCAATCAGCCCCAGCATTTT

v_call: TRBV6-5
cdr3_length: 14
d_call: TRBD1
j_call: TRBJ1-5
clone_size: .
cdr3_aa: CASRDRDSNQPQHF
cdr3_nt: TGTGCCAGCAGGGACAGGGATAGCAATCAGCCCCAGCATTTT

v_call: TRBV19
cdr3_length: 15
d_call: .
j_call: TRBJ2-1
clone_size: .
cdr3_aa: CASSFGGSSYNEQFF
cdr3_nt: TGTGCCAGTAGTTTTGGCGGAAGCTCCTACAATGAGCAGTTCTTC

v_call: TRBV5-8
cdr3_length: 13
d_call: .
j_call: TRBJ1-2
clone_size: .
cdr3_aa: CASSRPRGYGYTF
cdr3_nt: TGTGCCAGCAGCCGCCCGCGGGGCTATGGCTACACCTTC

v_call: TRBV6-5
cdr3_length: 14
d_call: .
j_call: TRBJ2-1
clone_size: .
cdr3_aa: CASSPQALGYEQFF
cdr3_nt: TGTGCCAGCAGTCCCCAGGCGCTAGGGTATGAGCAGTTCTTC